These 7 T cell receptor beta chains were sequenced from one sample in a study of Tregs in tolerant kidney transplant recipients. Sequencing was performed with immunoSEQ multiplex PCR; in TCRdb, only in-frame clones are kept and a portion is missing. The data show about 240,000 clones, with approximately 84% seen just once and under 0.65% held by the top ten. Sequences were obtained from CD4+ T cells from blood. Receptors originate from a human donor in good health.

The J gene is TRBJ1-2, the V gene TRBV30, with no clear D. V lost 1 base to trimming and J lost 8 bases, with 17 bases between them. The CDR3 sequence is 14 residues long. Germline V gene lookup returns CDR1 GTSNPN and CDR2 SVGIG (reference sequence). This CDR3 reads CAWSEGWPREGYTF. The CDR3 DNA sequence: TGTGCCTGGAGTGAAGGATGGCCGCGTGAAGGCTACACCTTC.

Here the CDR3 reads CASSVDRAQPLYNEQFF. CDR3 bases: TGTGCCAGCAGTGTCGACAGGGCCCAACCCCTCTACAATGAGCAGTTCTTC. The chain carries TRBV6-1 and TRBJ2-1, with TRBD1 matching 7 bases. The CDR3 has 17 amino acids. Germline assignment: CDR1 MNHNS and CDR2 SASEGT. J was trimmed by 3 bases and V by 4 bases; bases with no gene match: 12.

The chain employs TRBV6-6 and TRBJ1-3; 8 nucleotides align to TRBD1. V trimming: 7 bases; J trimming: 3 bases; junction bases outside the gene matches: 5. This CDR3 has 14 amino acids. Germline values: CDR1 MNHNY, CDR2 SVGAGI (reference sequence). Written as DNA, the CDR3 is TGTGCCAGCACTCCAGGGGGCAGTGGAAACACCATATATTTT. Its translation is CASTPGGSGNTIYF.

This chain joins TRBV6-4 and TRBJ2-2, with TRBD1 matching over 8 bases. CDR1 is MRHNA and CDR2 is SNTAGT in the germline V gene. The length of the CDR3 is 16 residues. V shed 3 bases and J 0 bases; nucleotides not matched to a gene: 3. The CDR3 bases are TGTGCCAGCAGTGAGCAGACAGGGGCGAACACCGGGGAGCTGTTTTTT. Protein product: CASSEQTGANTGELFF.

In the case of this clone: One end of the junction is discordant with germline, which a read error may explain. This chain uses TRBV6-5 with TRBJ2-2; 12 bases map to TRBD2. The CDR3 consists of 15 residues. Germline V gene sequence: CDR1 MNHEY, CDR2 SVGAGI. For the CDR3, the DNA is TGTGTCAGCACCGCCGGACTAGCGGGACTCGGGGAGCTGTTTTTT. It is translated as CVSTAGLAGLGELFF.

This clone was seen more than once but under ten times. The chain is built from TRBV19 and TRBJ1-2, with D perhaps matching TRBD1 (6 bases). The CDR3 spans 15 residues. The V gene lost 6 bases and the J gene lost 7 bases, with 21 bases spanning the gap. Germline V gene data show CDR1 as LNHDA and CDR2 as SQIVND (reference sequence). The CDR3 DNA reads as TGTGCCAGTAGATCAGGGAAGGGGGATTTTGGTGGCTACACCTTC. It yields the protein CASRSGKGDFGGYTF.

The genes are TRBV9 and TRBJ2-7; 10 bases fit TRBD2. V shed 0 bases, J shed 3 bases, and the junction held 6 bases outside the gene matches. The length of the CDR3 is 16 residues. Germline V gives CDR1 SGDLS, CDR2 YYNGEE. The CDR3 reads CASSVAASGGLYEQYF. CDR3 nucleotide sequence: TGTGCCAGCAGCGTAGCGGCTAGCGGGGGACTCTACGAGCAGTACTTC.